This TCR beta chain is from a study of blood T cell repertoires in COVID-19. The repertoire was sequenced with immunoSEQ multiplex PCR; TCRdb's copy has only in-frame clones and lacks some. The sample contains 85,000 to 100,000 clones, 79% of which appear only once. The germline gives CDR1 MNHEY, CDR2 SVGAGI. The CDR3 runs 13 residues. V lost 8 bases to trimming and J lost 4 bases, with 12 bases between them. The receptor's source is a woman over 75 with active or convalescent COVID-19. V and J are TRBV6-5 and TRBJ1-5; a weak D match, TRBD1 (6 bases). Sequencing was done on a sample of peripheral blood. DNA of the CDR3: TGTGCCAGCCTATTGACAGGAAATCAGCCCCAGCATTTT. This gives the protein CASLLTGNQPQHF.